The 21 T cell receptor beta chains presented below share a single source sample, sequenced in a study of tumor-infiltrating lymphocytes in localized non-small cell lung cancer. Sequencing was performed with immunoSEQ multiplex PCR; in TCRdb, only in-frame clones are kept and a portion is missing. The sample lists around 6,800 clones; over 65% were seen once. The specimen was uninvolved lung tissue not adjacent to the tumor. The receptors were gathered from a human donor with non-small cell lung cancer.

This rearrangement joins TRBV6-5 to TRBJ2-4, with 9 bases lining up with TRBD2. The germline V gene encodes CDR1 MNHEY and CDR2 SVGAGI. The length of the CDR3 is 14 residues. The V and J ends lost 6 bases and 6 bases, in that order; junction bases with no gene match: 6. The CDR3 DNA reads TGTGCCAGCAGAAAAAATAGCGGGAGAAACATTCAGTACTTC. Its translation: CASRKNSGRNIQYF.

The genes are TRBV27 and TRBJ2-4, with TRBD2 identical over 14 bases. Germline V lookup: CDR1 MNHEY, CDR2 SMNVEV (reference sequence). The V and J ends lost 4 bases and 8 bases, in that order; junction bases with no gene match: 10. The CDR3 consists of 17 residues. CDR3 DNA sequence: TGTGCCAGCAGTTCACCCGGGACTAGCGGGAGTACACACATTCAGTACTTC. Protein product: CASSSPGTSGSTHIQYF.

There are a few counts of this clone. This chain joins TRBV23-1 and TRBJ1-5; D unclear. TRBV23-1 counts as an open reading frame of uncertain function. The CDR3 is 14 residues long. Trimming left V 3 bases short and J 11 bases short, with 17 bases between. The CDR3 DNA reads as TGCGCCAGCAGTCACCCGGAGAGTGGGTTAGCCCAGCATTTT. Its translation is CASSHPESGLAQHF.

The V call is TRBV7-9, the J call TRBJ2-5, with 7 bases fitting TRBD1. The CDR3 has 15 amino acids. V was clipped by 7 bases and J by 5 bases; unmatched bases: 13. Germline V lookup: CDR1 SEHNR, CDR2 FQNEAQ (reference sequence). Written as DNA, the CDR3 is TGTGCCAGCACCCTCGGGGACAGCGTCCGTGAGACCCAGTACTTC. Its translation: CASTLGDSVRETQYF.

The genes are TRBV9 and TRBJ2-1; tentatively, D is TRBD2 (5 bases). Germline V lookup: CDR1 SGDLS, CDR2 YYNGEE. V lost 0 bases and J lost 0, with 10 bases in between. The length of the CDR3 is 16 residues. CDR3 DNA sequence: TGTGCCAGCAGCGTAGGTGGGAGCATCTCCTACAATGAGCAGTTCTTC. It specifies CASSVGGSISYNEQFF. Filled out from reference TRBV9 and TRBJ2-1, the complete variable domain reads DSGVTQTPKHLITATGQRVTLRCSPRSGDLSVYWYQQSLDQGLQFLIQYYNGEERAKGNILERFSAQQFPDLHSELNLSSLELGDSALYFCASSVGGSISYNEQFFGPGTRLTVL.

The genes are TRBV5-1 and TRBJ2-7; 9 positions match TRBD2. Trimming cost V 4 bases and J 0 bases; bases outside gene matches: 5. From germline, CDR1 is SGHRS and CDR2 YFSETQ. The CDR3 sequence is 15 residues long. CDR3 nucleotides: TGCGCCAGCAGCCTGGGGACTAGCAGCTCCTACGAGCAGTACTTC. Protein sequence: CASSLGTSSSYEQYF.

The chain uses TRBV6-5 and TRBJ2-7; 9 bases align to TRBD2. Germline V gene data show CDR1 as MNHEY and CDR2 as SVGAGI. V shed 2 bases and J 2 bases; nucleotides not matched to a gene: 7. The CDR3 is made up of 16 amino acids. CDR3 residues: CASSYIRTSVAYEQYF. The CDR3 DNA sequence: TGTGCCAGCAGTTACATCCGGACTAGCGTCGCCTACGAGCAGTACTTC.

This clone was counted once. The chain carries TRBV10-3 and TRBJ2-1; 11 bases line up with TRBD2. V was pared by 7 bases and J by 9 bases, with 8 bases of the junction left unmatched. The CDR3 is 14 amino acids. Germline V gene lookup returns CDR1 ENHRY and CDR2 SYGVKD. The CDR3 bases are TGTGCCATCAACTTAGCGGGAGGGCAGGGTGAGCAGTTCTTC. This translates into CAINLAGGQGEQFF.

The rearrangement joins TRBV7-6 to TRBJ1-6; TRBD1 might be the D (5 bases). CDR1 is SGHVS and CDR2 is FNYEAQ in the germline V gene. V lost 7 bases to trimming and J lost 0 bases, with 19 bases between them. The CDR3 extends over 18 amino acids. This CDR3 is CASTESGHKSSYNSPLHF. CDR3 in DNA: TGTGCCAGCACCGAAAGTGGACATAAGAGCTCCTATAATTCACCCCTCCACTTT.

V gene TRBV5-1 combines with J gene TRBJ2-3, with D uncertain. V lost 1 base, J lost 5 bases, and 11 bases lay in between. Germline loops: CDR1 SGHRS, CDR2 YFSETQ. The CDR3 length is 14 residues. CDR3 residues: CASSLTASGDTQYF. The CDR3 DNA is TGCGCCAGCAGCTTGACGGCTAGTGGAGATACGCAGTATTTT.

The V and J genes are TRBV13 and TRBJ2-5; 14 bases are shared with TRBD2. This CDR3 is 16 amino acids long. V lost 3 bases to trimming and J lost 5 bases; unmatched junction nucleotides: 5. Per germline, CDR1 PRHDT and CDR2 FYEKMQ (reference sequence). This CDR3 is CASSLVRLAGGETQYF. DNA of the CDR3: TGTGCCAGCAGCTTGGTGAGACTAGCGGGAGGGGAGACCCAGTACTTC.

This clone turned up a few times. The chain joins TRBV30 to TRBJ2-5; TRBD2 is a possible D gene (6 bases). V was clipped by 4 bases and J by 0 bases, with 18 bases between them. The CDR3 consists of 16 residues. Germline V lookup: CDR1 GTSNPN, CDR2 SVGIG (reference sequence). The CDR3 nucleotides are TGTGCCTGGAAACCGTTTCATGGGGGGTACCAAGAGACCCAGTACTTC. Translation gives CAWKPFHGGYQETQYF.

This clone was found a few times. This chain uses TRBV2 with TRBJ1-2; 7 positions match TRBD1. The trim removed 6 bases at V and 4 bases at J, leaving 17 bases unmatched. The germline V gene encodes CDR1 SNHLY and CDR2 FYNNEI. The CDR3 consists of 17 residues. This CDR3 is CASSLTQPRQGGYGYTF. The CDR3 DNA is TGTGCCAGCAGCCTAACCCAACCAAGACAGGGAGGCTATGGCTACACCTTC.

The chain carries TRBV9 and TRBJ1-3; D unclear. Germline CDR1 SGDLS, CDR2 YYNGEE. V was clipped by 3 bases and J by 0 bases, with 4 bases between them. The CDR3 covers 13 residues. CDR3 amino acids: CASSGDSGNTIYF. The CDR3, as DNA: TGTGCCAGCAGCGGAGACTCTGGAAACACCATATATTTT.

This chain joins TRBV27 and TRBJ2-2; D may be TRBD2 (5 bases). Germline assignment: CDR1 MNHEY and CDR2 SMNVEV (reference sequence). V dropped 6 bases and J dropped 8 bases, with 16 bases sitting between them. The CDR3 sequence is 14 residues long. The CDR3 coding sequence is TGTGCCAGCAGCCCCTTAGGAGGCGGTGGGGAGCTGTTTTTT. Protein sequence: CASSPLGGGGELFF.

CDR3 coding DNA: TGTGCCAGCAGTTTCCGGACTAGCGGGCAGTACAATGAGCAGTTCTTC. Protein product: CASSFRTSGQYNEQFF. The J gene is TRBJ2-1, the V gene TRBV6-5, with 11 bases fitting TRBD2. The CDR3 is made up of 16 amino acids. V lost 4 bases to trimming and J lost 4 bases; unmatched junction nucleotides: 6. Germline assignment: CDR1 MNHEY and CDR2 SVGAGI.

The chain links TRBV11-2 to TRBJ2-5; D is undetermined. From germline, CDR1 is SGHAT and CDR2 FQNNGV. CDR3 length: 13 amino acids. The ends were cut back, 5 bases at V and 5 bases at J, with 12 bases in the middle. The CDR3, as DNA: TGTGCCAGCAGCCCAACCACTGGGGAGACCCAGTACTTC. This sequence encodes CASSPTTGETQYF. Complete variable domain (other parts from reference TRBV11-2 and TRBJ2-5): EAGVAQSPRYKIIEKRQSVAFWCNPISGHATLYWYQQILGQGPKLLIQFQNNGVVDDSQLPKDRFSAERLKGVDSTLKIQPAKLEDSAVYLCASSPTTGETQYFGPGTRLLVL.

The table lists this clone with a few counts. V and J are TRBV11-2 and TRBJ2-2; D is ambiguous. Germline CDR1 SGHAT, CDR2 FQNNGV. The V end was cut by 1 base, the J end by 8 bases, with 5 bases between. The length of the CDR3 is 12 residues. The CDR3 DNA reads as TGTGCCAGCAGCTTAGTCAAGGGGGAGCTGTTTTTT. It encodes CASSLVKGELFF.

This clone has only one observation. This chain links TRBV4-2 with TRBJ1-2; 10 bases map to TRBD1. This CDR3 region has 16 residues. CDR1 is LGHNA, CDR2 YNFKEQ, per germline. Trimming removed 0 bases from V and 8 bases from J; junction bases left unmatched: 9. CDR3 coding DNA: TGTGCCAGCAGCCAAGAGGGACAGGGGTTGAGAGGGGGCTACACCTTC. Its protein product is CASSQEGQGLRGGYTF.

The chain is built from TRBV5-1 and TRBJ2-5, with D perhaps TRBD1 or TRBD2 (5 bases each). The germline V gene encodes CDR1 SGHRS and CDR2 YFSETQ. The CDR3 covers 14 residues. V was pared by 5 bases and J by 2 bases, with 13 bases between. The CDR3 nucleotides are TGCGCCAGCAGGACGGGGCGGGTACAAGAGACCCAGTACTTC. This gives the protein CASRTGRVQETQYF. The full variable domain, with the rest looked up from reference TRBV5-1 and TRBJ2-5, is KAGVTQTPRYLIKTRGQQVTLSCSPISGHRSVSWYQQTPGQGLQFLFEYFSETQRNKGNFPGRFSGRQFSNSRSEMNVSTLELGDSALYLCASRTGRVQETQYFGPGTRLLVL.

In its sample, this clone was seen a few times. This sequence joins TRBV7-3 and TRBJ2-7, with D possibly matching TRBD2 (5 bases). Between the trimmed V and J ends, which lost 0 bases and 6 bases, there was a span of 12 bases. This CDR3 spans 14 amino acids. The germline gives CDR1 SGHTA, CDR2 FQGTGA. CDR3: CASSLTTGSREQYF. Written as DNA, the CDR3 is TGTGCCAGCAGCTTAACGACGGGATCGCGCGAGCAGTACTTC.